Below, one TCR beta chain is given with its context. The sample belongs to a study of radiation and T cells in renal cell carcinoma. V lost 6 bases and J 1 base, leaving 13 bases between the germline ends. This CDR3 region has 15 residues. Germline V CDR1 and CDR2: MNHNY, SVGAGI (reference sequence). Time point given: baseline pretreatment blood. The treatment denotes: 15 Gy SBRT to primary tumor, nephrectomy 4 weeks later. After SBRT, blood was collected at 2 and 4 weeks, plus baseline. Assay: immunoSEQ multiplex PCR; the TCRdb copy retains only in-frame clones and omits some. The table lists 70,000 to 100,000 clones, over 75% of them singletons.

The clonotype was recovered from a man aged 55 to 70 with renal cell carcinoma. Sequencing was performed on blood, taken from a patient whose treatment included radiotherapy and nephrectomy. V is TRBV6-6 and J is TRBJ1-5; TRBD1 might be the D (6 bases). CDR3 DNA: TGTGCCAGCAGCTATCGACAGGAAAGCAATCAGCCCCAGCATTTT. Translated: CASSYRQESNQPQHF.